A single sample is the source of the 8 T cell receptor beta chains below, sequenced in a study of beta chain features in type 1 diabetes. Study results and caveats: In all four CD4+ subsets, TCRB CDR3 length was significantly, moderately reduced in type 1 diabetes.

Expressed TCRB transcripts were sequenced because the isolated RNA had all been reverse transcribed beforehand. Profiled with immunoSEQ multiplex PCR; TCRdb holds only in-frame clones, not every one. Of 120,000 or so clones in the sample, about 17% were seen once. For these receptors, no antigen is known. The material sequenced was central memory CD4+ T cells from blood. Receptors were obtained from a man younger than 40 with type 1 diabetes.

The CDR3 reads CASSLAGTESYNEQFF. The CDR3 coding sequence is TGTGCCAGCAGCTTAGCTGGGACAGAAAGTTACAATGAGCAGTTCTTC. The chain recombines TRBV7-8 with TRBJ2-1; 7 bases line up with TRBD1. V was clipped by 0 bases and J by 4 bases; unmatched bases: 6. Germline-derived CDR1 and CDR2 are SGHVS and FQNEAQ. CDR3 length: 16 amino acids. The entire variable domain, with the rest obtained from reference TRBV7-8 and TRBJ2-1, is as follows: GAGVSQSPRYKVAKRGQDVALRCDPISGHVSLFWYQQALGQGPEFLTYFQNEAQLDKSGLPSDRFFAERPEGSVSTLKIQRTQQEDSAVYLCASSLAGTESYNEQFFGPGTRLTVL.

In DNA form, the CDR3 reads TGTGCCAGCAGAAGTGACGGGCCTTCACCAGATACGCAGTATTTT. Translating gives CASRSDGPSPDTQYF. The V gene is TRBV6-1, the J gene TRBJ2-3; D unresolved. Trimming stripped 6 bases from V and 4 bases from J, with 17 bases between. Germline loops: CDR1 MNHNS, CDR2 SASEGT. The CDR3 is 15 amino acids.

The chain links TRBV6-5 to TRBJ2-4; D might be TRBD1 or TRBD2, each matching 6 bases. The CDR3 runs 14 residues. Trimming cost V 4 bases and J 7 bases, with 14 bases left between them. Looked up from germline, CDR1 is MNHEY and CDR2 is SVGAGI. This chain's CDR3 is CASSSPGAGNIQYF. CDR3 sequence (DNA): TGTGCCAGCAGTTCTCCGGGGGCCGGCAACATTCAGTACTTC.

As to this clone: The same CDR3 arises from other DNA sequences in this sample as well. V usage is TRBV29-1 and J usage is TRBJ2-5; weak D call: TRBD1 (7 bases). V gave up 6 bases and J gave up 3 bases, with 11 bases separating them. The germline V gene has CDR1 SQVTM and CDR2 ANQGSEA. The CDR3 consists of 12 residues. CDR3 DNA: TGCAGCGTGGGGGGACAGAAAGAGACCCAGTACTTC. This encodes CSVGGQKETQYF.

This clone was detected a few times. The chain joins TRBV19 to TRBJ1-1; 9 bases are shared with TRBD1. This CDR3 has 14 residues. Germline loops: CDR1 LNHDA, CDR2 SQIVND (reference sequence). V was clipped by 7 bases and J by 10 bases; unmatched bases: 13. CDR3 coding DNA: TGTGCCAGTACCCTCGGGACAGGGAAAGTCGGAGCTTTCTTT. Amino acid sequence: CASTLGTGKVGAFF.

The chain recombines TRBV25-1 with TRBJ2-1; 12 bases are a match to TRBD2. Trimming at V came to 3 bases and at J to 10 bases, leaving 7 bases not matched to a gene. CDR1 MGHDK and CDR2 SYGVNS come from the germline V gene. This CDR3 comprises 15 residues. This CDR3 reads CASSDSSGGAREQFF. The CDR3 bases are TGTGCCAGCAGTGATTCTAGCGGGGGGGCAAGGGAGCAGTTCTTC.

This clone was seen repeatedly, ten times or more. The chain links TRBV6-5 to TRBJ2-3, with D possibly being TRBD2 (6 bases). The V end lost 6 bases, the J end lost 4 bases, and 14 bases lay between the germline ends. From germline, CDR1 is MNHEY and CDR2 SVGAGI. This CDR3 is built from 14 residues. The CDR3: CASRPTGGPDTQYF. The CDR3 DNA follows: TGTGCCAGCAGACCCACAGGAGGGCCAGATACGCAGTATTTT.

This clone appeared a few times. This sequence joins TRBV28 and TRBJ2-7; 7 nucleotides agree with TRBD1. Per the germline V gene, CDR1 is MDHEN and CDR2 is SYDVKM. This CDR3 has 13 residues. The V gene end was trimmed by 6 bases and the J gene end by 4 bases; junction bases not matched to a gene: 6. CDR3 residues: CASSKGASYEQYF. CDR3 sequence (DNA): TGTGCCAGCAGCAAGGGGGCATCTTACGAGCAGTACTTC. The complete variable domain, with remaining parts taken from reference TRBV28 and TRBJ2-7, reads DVKVTQSSRYLVKRTGEKVFLECVQDMDHENMFWYRQDPGLGLRLIYFSYDVKMKEKGDIPEGYSVSREKKERFSLILESASTNQTSMYLCASSKGASYEQYFGPGTRLTVT.